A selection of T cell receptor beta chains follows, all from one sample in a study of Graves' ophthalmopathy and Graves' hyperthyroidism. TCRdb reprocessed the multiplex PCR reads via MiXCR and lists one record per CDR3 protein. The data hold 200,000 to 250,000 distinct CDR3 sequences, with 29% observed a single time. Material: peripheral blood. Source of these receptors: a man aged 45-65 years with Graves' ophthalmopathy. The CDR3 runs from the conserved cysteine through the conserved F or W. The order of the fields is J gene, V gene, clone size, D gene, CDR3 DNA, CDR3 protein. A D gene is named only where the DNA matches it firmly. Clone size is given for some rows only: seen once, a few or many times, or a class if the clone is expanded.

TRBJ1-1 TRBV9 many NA TGTGCCAGCAGCGCGACGACAAGTTTCCCTGAAGCTTTCTTT CASSATTSFPEAFF
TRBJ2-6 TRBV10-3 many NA TGTGCCATCAGTGGAGGGGGCTCTGGGGCCAACGTCCTGACTTTC CAISGGGSGANVLTF
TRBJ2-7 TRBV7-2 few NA TGTGCCAGCACCTACCATGGGGGCGAGCAGTACTTC CASTYHGGEQYF
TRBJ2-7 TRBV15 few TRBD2 TGTGCCACCGGCAGAGACCGGGGGGGGGACTCCTCGGGGGAGCAGTACTTC CATGRDRGGDSSGEQYF
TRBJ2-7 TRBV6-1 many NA TGTGCCAGCAGTGACAGGGTCTGGCTGTACGAGCAGTACTTC CASSDRVWLYEQYF
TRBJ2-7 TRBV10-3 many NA TGTGCCCATGGGCGGGACGCCTACGAGCAGTACTTC CAHGRDAYEQYF
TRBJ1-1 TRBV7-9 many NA TGTGCCAGCAGCCCTAGAGGGGGGAGGAACACTGAAGCTTTCTTT CASSPRGGRNTEAFF
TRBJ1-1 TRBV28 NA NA TGTGCCAGCAGCTCGGGGAGAACTGAAGCTTTCTTT CASSSGRTEAFF
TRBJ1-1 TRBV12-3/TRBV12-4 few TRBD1 TGTGCCAGCAGCCCAAGACAGGGAGGTTTTACTGAAGCTTTCTTT CASSPRQGGFTEAFF
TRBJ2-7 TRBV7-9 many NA TGTGCCAGCAGTTCTGGAGGGGACCACGAGCAGTACTTC CASSSGGDHEQYF
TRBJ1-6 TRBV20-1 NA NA TGCAGTGCTAGCGAGGCCGGGAATTCACCCCTCCACTTT CSASEAGNSPLHF
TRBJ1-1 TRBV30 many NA TGTGCCTGGGCAAGGACAGAAAACACTGAAGCTTTCTTT CAWARTENTEAFF
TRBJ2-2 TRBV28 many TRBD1 TGTGCCAGCAGTTACAGGGGGAACACCGGGGAGCTGTTTTTT CASSYRGNTGELFF
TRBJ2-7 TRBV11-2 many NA TGTGCCAGCAGCCAGGGAGTCTCACCCTACGAGCAGTACTTC CASSQGVSPYEQYF
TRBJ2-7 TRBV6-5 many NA TGTGCCAGCAGTTACTCAGGCAGGGGACGGGAGCAGTACTTC CASSYSGRGREQYF
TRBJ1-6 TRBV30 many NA TGTGCCTGGAGCAGGGATGATTCACCCCTCCACTTT CAWSRDDSPLHF
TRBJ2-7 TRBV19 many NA TGTGCCAGTAGTACCCAGGGGCATTACGAGCAGTACTTC CASSTQGHYEQYF
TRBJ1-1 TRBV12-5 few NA TGTGCTAGTGGTTTGGTACTGGGGACCCCTGAGGGCACTGAAGCTTTCTTT CASGLVLGTPEGTEAFF
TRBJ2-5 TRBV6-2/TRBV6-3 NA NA TGTGCCAGCAGTTACGCCGGGATTCTGGAGACCCAGTACTTC CASSYAGILETQYF
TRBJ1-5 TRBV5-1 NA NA TGCGCCAGCAGCTTGGACAACAATCAGCCCCAGCATTTT CASSLDNNQPQHF
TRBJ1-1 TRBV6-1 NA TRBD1 TGTGCCAGCAGCCAGGACAGGGGGGCCAGGGACACTGAAGCTTTCTTT CASSQDRGARDTEAFF
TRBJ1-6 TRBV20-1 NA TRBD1 TGCAGTGCTTTGAAAGGGGGCGGTAATTCACCCCTCCACTTT CSALKGGGNSPLHF
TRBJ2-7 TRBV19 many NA TGTGCCAGTAGTATGCGAGAGGGCTACGAGCAGTACTTC CASSMREGYEQYF
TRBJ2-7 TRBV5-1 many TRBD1 TGCGCCAGCAGCGTGGGACAGATCTACGAGCAGTACTTC CASSVGQIYEQYF
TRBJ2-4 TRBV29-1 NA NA TGCAGCGCCCGCAGGGATGAGGGCATTCAGTACTTC CSARRDEGIQYF
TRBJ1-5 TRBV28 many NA TGTGCCAGCAGTTTATTTTCGGGAGGGTACAATCAGCCCCAGCATTTT CASSLFSGGYNQPQHF
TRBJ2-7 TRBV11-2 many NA TGTGCCAGCAGCCTCGAGGAGCAGTACTTC CASSLEEQYF
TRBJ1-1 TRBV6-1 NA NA TGTGCCAGCAGACGAGGGACCGCGCCTGGGCTTGAAGCTTTCTTT CASRRGTAPGLEAFF
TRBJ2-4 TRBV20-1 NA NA TGCAGTGCTAGAGGGGAGGCAGGGGCTGCCAAAAACATTCAGTACTTC CSARGEAGAAKNIQYF
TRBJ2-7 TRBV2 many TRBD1 TGTGCCAGCAGGCAGACCACAGGGGCCTACTACGAGCAGTACTTC CASRQTTGAYYEQYF
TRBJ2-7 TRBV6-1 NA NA TGTGCCAGCAGTGGTCTAGGGGAGCAGTACTTC CASSGLGEQYF
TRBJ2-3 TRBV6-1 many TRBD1 TGTGCCAGCAGTGCACCTAGGACAGGGGGGAGCACAGATACGCAGTATTTT CASSAPRTGGSTDTQYF
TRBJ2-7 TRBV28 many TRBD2 TGTGCCAGCAGTCGGTATAGCGGGAATGGGGACGAGCAGTACTTC CASSRYSGNGDEQYF
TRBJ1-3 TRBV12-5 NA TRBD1 TGTGCTAGTGGTTTGGCCCCAACGACAGGGCCTGGAAACACCATATATTTT CASGLAPTTGPGNTIYF
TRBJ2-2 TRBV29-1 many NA TGCAGCGTTGGTTGGGCTTCCGGGGAGCTGTTTTTT CSVGWASGELFF
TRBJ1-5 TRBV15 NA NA TGTGCCACCAGCAGAGTTAGGACCGCGATGAGGTTGTTGCCCCAGCATTTT CATSRVRTAMRLLPQHF
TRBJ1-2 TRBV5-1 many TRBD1 TGCGCCAGCAGTACAGGGGGTGCGAACTATGGCTACACCTTC CASSTGGANYGYTF
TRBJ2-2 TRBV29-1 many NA TGCAGCGTTGGGAAAGCGGGTCGAACCGGGGAGCTGTTTTTT CSVGKAGRTGELFF
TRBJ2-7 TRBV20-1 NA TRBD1 TGCAGTGCCCAGGATCCGGGGACAGCGGTGTCCTACGAGCAGTACTTC CSAQDPGTAVSYEQYF
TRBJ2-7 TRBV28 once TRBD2 TGTGCCAGCTTGACTAGCGGAACAACCTACGAGCAGTACTTC CASLTSGTTYEQYF
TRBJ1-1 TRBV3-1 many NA TGTGCCAGCAGCCCCTTTGTTCGGAACACTGAAGCTTTCTTT CASSPFVRNTEAFF
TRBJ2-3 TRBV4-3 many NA TGCGCCAGCAGCCAAATAGGCAGCCCCACAGATACGCAGTATTTT CASSQIGSPTDTQYF